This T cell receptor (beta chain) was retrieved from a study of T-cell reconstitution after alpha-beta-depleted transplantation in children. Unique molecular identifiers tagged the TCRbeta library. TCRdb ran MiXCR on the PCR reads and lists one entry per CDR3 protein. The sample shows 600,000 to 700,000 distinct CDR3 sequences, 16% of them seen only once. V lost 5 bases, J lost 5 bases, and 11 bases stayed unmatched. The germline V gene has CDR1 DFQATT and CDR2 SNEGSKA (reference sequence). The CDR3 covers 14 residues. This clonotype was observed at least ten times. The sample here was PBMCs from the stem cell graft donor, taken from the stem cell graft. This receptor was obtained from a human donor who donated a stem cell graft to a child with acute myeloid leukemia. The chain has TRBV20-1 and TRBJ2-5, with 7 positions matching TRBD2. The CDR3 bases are TGCAGTGCTGCGGGACTATATCCAGGGGAGACCCAGTACTTC. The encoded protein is CSAAGLYPGETQYF.